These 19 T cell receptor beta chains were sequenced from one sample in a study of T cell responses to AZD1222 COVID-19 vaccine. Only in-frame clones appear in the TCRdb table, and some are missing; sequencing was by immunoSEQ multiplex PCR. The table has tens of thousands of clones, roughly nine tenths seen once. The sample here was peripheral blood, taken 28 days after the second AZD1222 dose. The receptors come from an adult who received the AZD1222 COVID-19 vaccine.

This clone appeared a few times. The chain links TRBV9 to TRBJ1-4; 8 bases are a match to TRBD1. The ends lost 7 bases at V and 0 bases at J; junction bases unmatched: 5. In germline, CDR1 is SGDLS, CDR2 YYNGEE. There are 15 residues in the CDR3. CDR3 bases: TGTGCCAGCTCCCAGGGGGCGGCAACTAATGAAAAACTGTTTTTT. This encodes CASSQGAATNEKLFF.

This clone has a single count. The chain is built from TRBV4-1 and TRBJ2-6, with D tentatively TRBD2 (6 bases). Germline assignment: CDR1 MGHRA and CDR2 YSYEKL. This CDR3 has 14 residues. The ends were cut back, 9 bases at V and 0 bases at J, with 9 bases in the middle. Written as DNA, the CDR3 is TGCGCCAGTCGGGGGAGCTCTGGGGCCAACGTCCTGACTTTC. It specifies CASRGSSGANVLTF.

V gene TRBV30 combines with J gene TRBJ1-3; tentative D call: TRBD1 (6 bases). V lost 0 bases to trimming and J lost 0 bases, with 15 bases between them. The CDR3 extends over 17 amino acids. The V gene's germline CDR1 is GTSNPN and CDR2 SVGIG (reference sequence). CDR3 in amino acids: CAWSVPGHFFSGNTIYF. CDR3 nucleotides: TGTGCCTGGAGTGTACCGGGACACTTCTTCTCTGGAAACACCATATATTTT.

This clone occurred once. The CDR3 coding sequence is TGTGCCAGCAGCCCTGAACGGGGCGATGAGCAGTTCTTC. Translating it yields CASSPERGDEQFF. The rearrangement uses TRBV7-9 and TRBJ2-1; either TRBD1 or TRBD2 may fit D (5 bases each). The CDR3 extends over 13 amino acids. The germline V gene encodes CDR1 SEHNR and CDR2 FQNEAQ (reference sequence). With 5 bases removed from V and 8 bases from J, the gap between germline ends came to 13 bases.

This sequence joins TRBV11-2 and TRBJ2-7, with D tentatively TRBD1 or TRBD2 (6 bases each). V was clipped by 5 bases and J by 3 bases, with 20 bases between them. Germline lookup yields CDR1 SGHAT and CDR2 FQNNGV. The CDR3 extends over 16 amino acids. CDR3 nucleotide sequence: TGTGCCAGCAGCCCAAGGGACTTGACAGGAAACTACGAGCAGTACTTC. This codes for CASSPRDLTGNYEQYF.

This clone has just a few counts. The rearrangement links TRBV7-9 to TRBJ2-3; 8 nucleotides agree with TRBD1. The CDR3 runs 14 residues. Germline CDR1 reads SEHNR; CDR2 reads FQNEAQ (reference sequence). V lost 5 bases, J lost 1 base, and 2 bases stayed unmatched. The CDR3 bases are TGTGCCAGCAGCCCGACAGGGGGCACAGATACGCAGTATTTT. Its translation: CASSPTGGTDTQYF.

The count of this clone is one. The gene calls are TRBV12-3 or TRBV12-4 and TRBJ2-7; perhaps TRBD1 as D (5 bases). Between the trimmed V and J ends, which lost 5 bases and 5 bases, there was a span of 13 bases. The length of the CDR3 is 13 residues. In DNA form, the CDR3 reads TGTGCCAGCAGTACTCTTCAGGGCCACGAGCAGTACTTC. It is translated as CASSTLQGHEQYF.

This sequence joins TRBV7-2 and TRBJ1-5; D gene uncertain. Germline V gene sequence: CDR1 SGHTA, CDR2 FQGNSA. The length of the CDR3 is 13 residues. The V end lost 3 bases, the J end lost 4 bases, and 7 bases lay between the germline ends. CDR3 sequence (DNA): TGTGCCAGCAGCTTTTGGGATAATCAGCCCCAGCATTTT. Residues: CASSFWDNQPQHF.

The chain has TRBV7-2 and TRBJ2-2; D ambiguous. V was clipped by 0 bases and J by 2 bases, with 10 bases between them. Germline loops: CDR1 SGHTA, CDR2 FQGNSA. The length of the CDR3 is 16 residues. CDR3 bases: TGTGCCAGCAGCTTAGCTTCCTCCACCAACACCGGGGAGCTGTTTTTT. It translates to CASSLASSTNTGELFF.

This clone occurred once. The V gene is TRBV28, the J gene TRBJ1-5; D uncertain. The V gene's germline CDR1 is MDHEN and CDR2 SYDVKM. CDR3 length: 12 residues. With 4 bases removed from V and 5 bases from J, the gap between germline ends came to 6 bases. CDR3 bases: TGTGCCAGCAGTTCGGGGTATCAGCCCCAGCATTTT. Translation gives CASSSGYQPQHF. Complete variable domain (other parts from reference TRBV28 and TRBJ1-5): DVKVTQSSRYLVKRTGEKVFLECVQDMDHENMFWYRQDPGLGLRLIYFSYDVKMKEKGDIPEGYSVSREKKERFSLILESASTNQTSMYLCASSSGYQPQHFGDGTRLSIL.

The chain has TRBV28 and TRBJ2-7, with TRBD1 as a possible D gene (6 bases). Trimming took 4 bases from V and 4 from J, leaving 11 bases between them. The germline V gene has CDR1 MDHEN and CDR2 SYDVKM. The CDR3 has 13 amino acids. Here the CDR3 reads CASSSGRGYEQYF. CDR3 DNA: TGTGCCAGCAGTTCAGGCAGGGGATACGAGCAGTACTTC.

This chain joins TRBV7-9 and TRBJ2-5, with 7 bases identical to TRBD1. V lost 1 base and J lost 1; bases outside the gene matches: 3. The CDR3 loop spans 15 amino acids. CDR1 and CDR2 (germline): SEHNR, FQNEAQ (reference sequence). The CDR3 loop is CASSLVGTAQETQYF. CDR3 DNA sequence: TGTGCCAGCAGCTTAGTAGGGACAGCCCAAGAGACCCAGTACTTC.

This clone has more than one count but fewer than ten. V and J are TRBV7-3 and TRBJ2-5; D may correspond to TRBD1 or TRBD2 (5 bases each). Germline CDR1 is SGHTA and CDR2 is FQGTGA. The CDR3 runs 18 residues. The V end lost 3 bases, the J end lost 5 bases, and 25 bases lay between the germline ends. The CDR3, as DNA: TGTGCCAGCAGCTTCAAGGACCCGGGACCTTTGTCGCGGGAGACCCAGTACTTC. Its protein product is CASSFKDPGPLSRETQYF. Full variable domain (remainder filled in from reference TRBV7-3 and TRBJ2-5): GAGVSQTPSNKVTEKGKYVELRCDPISGHTALYWYRQSLGQGPEFLIYFQGTGAADDSGLPNDRFFAVRPEGSVSTLKIQRTERGDSAVYLCASSFKDPGPLSRETQYFGPGTRLLVL.

CDR3: CASSFIANYGYTF. DNA of the CDR3: TGTGCCAGCAGTTTTATAGCTAACTATGGCTACACCTTC. V gene TRBV28 combines with J gene TRBJ1-2; the D is unclear. CDR3 length: 13 amino acids. V lost 3 bases, J lost 0 bases, and 5 bases lay in between. The germline gives CDR1 MDHEN, CDR2 SYDVKM.

As DNA, the CDR3 is TGTGCCAGCAGCCCCCGGGACACTAACACCGGGGAGCTGTTTTTT. It encodes CASSPRDTNTGELFF. This chain uses TRBV13 with TRBJ2-2; a weak D match, TRBD1 (6 bases). V lost 5 bases and J 2 bases, leaving 12 bases between the germline ends. The CDR3 has 15 residues. Germline CDR1 reads PRHDT; CDR2 reads FYEKMQ (reference sequence).

The CDR3 DNA is TGTGCCAGTAGTATAGCCATGGAATTGGATGGCTACACCTTC. Translation gives CASSIAMELDGYTF. The chain carries TRBV19 and TRBJ1-2; D not certain. The CDR3 sequence is 14 residues long. Per the germline V gene, CDR1 is LNHDA and CDR2 is SQIVND (reference sequence). Trimming left V 1 base short and J 6 bases short, with 12 bases between.

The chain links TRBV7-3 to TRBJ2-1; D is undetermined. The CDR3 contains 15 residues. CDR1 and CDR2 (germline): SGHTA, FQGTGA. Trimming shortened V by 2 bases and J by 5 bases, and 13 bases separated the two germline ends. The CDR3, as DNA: TGTGCCAGCAGCTTATCCCGGCATTACGACAATGAGCAGTTCTTC. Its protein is CASSLSRHYDNEQFF.

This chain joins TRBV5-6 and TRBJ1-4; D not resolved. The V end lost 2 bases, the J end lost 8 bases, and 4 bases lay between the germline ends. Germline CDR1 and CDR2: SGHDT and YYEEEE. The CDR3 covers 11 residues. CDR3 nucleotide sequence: TGTGCCAGCAGCTTCTCAGAAAAACTGTTTTTT. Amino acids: CASSFSEKLFF. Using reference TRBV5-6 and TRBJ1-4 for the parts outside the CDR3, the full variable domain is DAGVTQSPTHLIKTRGQQVTLRCSPKSGHDTVSWYQQALGQGPQFIFQYYEEEERQRGNFPDRFSGHQFPNYSSELNVNALLLGDSALYLCASSFSEKLFFGSGTQLSVL.

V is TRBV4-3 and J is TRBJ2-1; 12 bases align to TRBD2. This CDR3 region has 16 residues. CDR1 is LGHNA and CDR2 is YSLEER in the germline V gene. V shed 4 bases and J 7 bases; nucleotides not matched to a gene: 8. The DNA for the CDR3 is TGCGCCAGCAGCCGCCGACTAGCGGGGGTTGGGAATGAGCAGTTCTTC. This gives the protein CASSRRLAGVGNEQFF.